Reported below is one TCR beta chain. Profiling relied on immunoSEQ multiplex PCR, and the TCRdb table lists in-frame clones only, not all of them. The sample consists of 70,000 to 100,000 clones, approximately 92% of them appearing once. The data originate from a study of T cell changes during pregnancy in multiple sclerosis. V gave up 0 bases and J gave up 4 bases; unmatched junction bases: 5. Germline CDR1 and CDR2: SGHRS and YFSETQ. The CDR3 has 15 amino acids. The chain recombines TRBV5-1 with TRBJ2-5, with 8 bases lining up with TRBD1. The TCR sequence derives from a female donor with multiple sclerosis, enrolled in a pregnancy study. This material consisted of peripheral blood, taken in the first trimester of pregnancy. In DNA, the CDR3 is TGCGCCAGCAGCTTGGAAGGCAGGGGGCGAGAGACCCAGTACTTC. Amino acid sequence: CASSLEGRGRETQYF.